These 25 T cell receptor beta chains were sequenced from one sample in a study of OX40 agonist ivuxolimab in advanced cancers. Sequencing used immunoSEQ multiplex PCR; TCRdb keeps in-frame clones, though not all of them. The data show tens of thousands of clones, approximately 90% seen once. Sequences were derived from CD4+ or CD8+ T cells sorted from blood, sampled in a trial of the OX40 agonist ivuxolimab. The receptor set was obtained from an adult with an advanced solid tumor such as melanoma, head and neck, liver or kidney cancer.

Regarding this clone: Distinct nucleotide sequences in the sample also encode this CDR3. V usage is TRBV27 and J usage is TRBJ2-7, with D perhaps matching TRBD2 (7 bases). The germline gives CDR1 MNHEY, CDR2 SMNVEV (reference sequence). With 2 bases removed from V and 4 bases from J, the gap between germline ends came to 12 bases. This CDR3 has 14 amino acids. CDR3 nucleotides: TGTGCCAGCAGTTTAGGGGGGGCTAGATACGAGCAGTACTTC. This translates into CASSLGGARYEQYF.

The V call is TRBV13, the J call TRBJ1-1; a possible D gene is TRBD1 (5 bases). V dropped 5 bases and J dropped 11 bases, with 12 bases sitting between them. Germline CDR1 PRHDT, CDR2 FYEKMQ (reference sequence). CDR3 size: 11 residues. CDR3 in amino acids: CASSTGTSAFF. Written as DNA, the CDR3 is TGTGCCAGCAGCACGGGGACTTCGGCTTTCTTT. Based on the CDR3 plus reference TRBV13 and TRBJ1-1, the full variable domain is AAGVIQSPRHLIKEKRETATLKCYPIPRHDTVYWYQQGPGQDPQFLISFYEKMQSDKGSIPDRFSAQQFSDYHSELNMSSLELGDSALYFCASSTGTSAFFGQGTRLTVV.

This sequence joins TRBV7-9 and TRBJ2-7; D remains ambiguous. This CDR3 spans 15 amino acids. Germline CDR1 SEHNR, CDR2 FQNEAQ (reference sequence). V was pared by 6 bases and J by 2 bases, with 17 bases between. Here the CDR3 reads CASSLSSGLAYEQYF. In DNA form, the CDR3 reads TGTGCCAGCAGTTTATCATCGGGCCTCGCCTACGAGCAGTACTTC.

V is TRBV7-2 and J is TRBJ1-4; maybe TRBD1 (6 bases). Trimming left V 5 bases short and J 7 bases short, with 14 bases between. This CDR3 is built from 14 residues. Germline-derived CDR1 and CDR2 are SGHTA and FQGNSA. The chain's CDR3 is CASSRNRVGEKLFF. The CDR3 DNA reads as TGTGCCAGCAGCCGAAACAGGGTGGGTGAAAAACTGTTTTTT.

This clone was counted a few times. Other DNA sequences in this specimen translate into the identical CDR3. This chain links TRBV11-3 with TRBJ2-7, with TRBD1 matching 9 bases. The CDR3 runs 15 residues. The germline gives CDR1 SGHNT, CDR2 YENEEA. V dropped 1 base and J dropped 4; count of bases not matched to a gene: 5. The CDR3 nucleotides read TGTGCCAGCAGCTTAGCCGGGACAGGGAGTTACGAGCAGTACTTC. Protein product: CASSLAGTGSYEQYF.

The chain carries TRBV27 and TRBJ2-7; tentatively, D is TRBD2 (5 bases). The CDR3 extends over 13 amino acids. V was trimmed by 2 bases and J by 6 bases, leaving 11 bases between them. Germline CDR1 MNHEY, CDR2 SMNVEV (reference sequence). In DNA, the CDR3 is TGTGCCAGCAGTTTAACGGGATCATTCGAGCAGTACTTC. Protein sequence: CASSLTGSFEQYF.

The chain links TRBV5-4 to TRBJ1-6; 8 bases match TRBD1. This CDR3 spans 19 amino acids. Germline V gene sequence: CDR1 SGHNT, CDR2 YYREEE (reference sequence). Trimming removed 2 bases from V and 2 bases from J; junction bases left unmatched: 12. The DNA for the CDR3 is TGTGCCAGCAGCTTATCAGGGGGCGATCTGGTCCCCTATAATTCACCCCTCCACTTT. This codes for CASSLSGGDLVPYNSPLHF.

DNA for the CDR3: TGTGCCAGCAGCTTAGAACTGAACTACGAGCAGTACTTC. Translating it yields CASSLELNYEQYF. This chain joins TRBV7-2 and TRBJ2-7; no definite D call. The germline CDR1 and CDR2 sequences are SGHTA and FQGNSA. V was trimmed by 1 base and J by 3 bases, leaving 7 bases between them. This CDR3 has 13 residues.

V gene TRBV27 combines with J gene TRBJ2-1; D might be TRBD2 (6 bases). Trimming shortened V by 0 bases and J by 13 bases, and 13 bases separated the two germline ends. Germline V lookup: CDR1 MNHEY, CDR2 SMNVEV (reference sequence). The CDR3 is 13 amino acids. CDR3 sequence: CASSLSPTSPQFF. In DNA, the CDR3 is TGTGCCAGCAGTTTATCCCCCACTAGCCCCCAGTTCTTC.

The chain recombines TRBV27 with TRBJ2-5; TRBD2 aligns across 10 bases. Germline-derived CDR1 and CDR2 are MNHEY and SMNVEV (reference sequence). Trimming at V came to 3 bases and at J to 11 bases, leaving 9 bases not matched to a gene. The CDR3 runs to 14 residues. The CDR3 is CASSFSSGRTEQYF. CDR3 DNA sequence: TGTGCCAGCAGTTTTAGTAGCGGGAGGACTGAGCAGTACTTC.

The chain links TRBV2 to TRBJ2-1, with D possibly TRBD2 on 5 matching bases. The CDR3 is 12 amino acids. V shed 1 base and J shed 9 bases, with 7 bases lying between them. Germline lookup yields CDR1 SNHLY and CDR2 FYNNEI. CDR3 sequence (DNA): TGTGCCAGCAGTGAAGGAGGGATTGAGCAGTTCTTC. As protein: CASSEGGIEQFF.

The chain couples TRBV29-1 to TRBJ1-2, with D maybe TRBD1 (6 bases). The CDR3 extends over 15 amino acids. CDR1 and CDR2 from the germline V gene are SQVTM and ANQGSEA. The V end was cut by 4 bases, the J end by 1 base, with 16 bases between. The CDR3 loop reads CSVVGWTALNYGYTF. CDR3 coding DNA: TGCAGCGTTGTGGGCTGGACAGCCCTTAACTATGGCTACACCTTC.

The chain carries TRBV15 and TRBJ1-1; 8 nucleotides align to TRBD1. Germline V lookup: CDR1 LNHNV, CDR2 YYDKDF (reference sequence). CDR3 size: 15 residues. Germline trimming cut 4 bases from V and 3 bases from J; bases unmatched to any gene: 7. CDR3 in DNA: TGTGCCACCAGCACCAGACAGGGGCTATACACTGAAGCTTTCTTT. Protein product: CATSTRQGLYTEAFF.

This chain uses TRBV27 with TRBJ1-1; 7 bases are a match to TRBD1. CDR3 length equals 14 residues. Germline loops: CDR1 MNHEY, CDR2 SMNVEV (reference sequence). V was clipped by 6 bases and J by 0 bases; unmatched bases: 4. CDR3: CASRPGQMNTEAFF. Here the CDR3 DNA reads TGTGCCAGCAGACCGGGACAGATGAACACTGAAGCTTTCTTT.

This clone is a singleton in its sample. The rearrangement links TRBV28 to TRBJ2-7; 9 bases are shared with TRBD2. The germline V gene encodes CDR1 MDHEN and CDR2 SYDVKM. The CDR3 has 16 amino acids. The V and J ends lost 4 bases and 1 base, in that order; junction bases with no gene match: 8. CDR3 sequence: CASSSMGREGSYEQYF. CDR3 in DNA: TGTGCCAGCAGTTCCATGGGGCGGGAGGGGTCCTACGAGCAGTACTTC.

The chain employs TRBV4-1 and TRBJ2-1, with D perhaps matching TRBD1 or TRBD2 (5 bases each). The CDR3 covers 15 residues. The germline V and J ends were trimmed by 1 base and 1 base, with 8 bases remaining between them. CDR1 and CDR2 from the germline V gene are MGHRA and YSYEKL. The CDR3 here is CASSQAGASYNEQFF. The CDR3 DNA follows: TGCGCCAGCAGCCAAGCCGGGGCATCCTACAATGAGCAGTTCTTC.

The rearrangement joins TRBV6-1 to TRBJ1-2, with D perhaps TRBD1 (5 bases). The germline V gene has CDR1 MNHNS and CDR2 SASEGT. The V end lost 6 bases, the J end lost 2 bases, and 16 bases lay between the germline ends. The CDR3 sequence is 15 residues long. CDR3 nucleotides: TGTGCCAGCAGACCGAAATATACAGGAAACTATGGCTACACCTTC. Encoded protein: CASRPKYTGNYGYTF.

This rearrangement joins TRBV10-3 to TRBJ2-1; D gene uncertain. The CDR3 is 14 amino acids. Germline V gene lookup returns CDR1 ENHRY and CDR2 SYGVKD. The V end lost 3 bases, the J end lost 5 bases, and 11 bases lay between the germline ends. The CDR3 nucleotides read TGTGCCATCAGTGATTGGGGTTTAAACAATGAGCAGTTCTTC. Its translation is CAISDWGLNNEQFF.

The chain recombines TRBV27 with TRBJ2-5; D may correspond to TRBD1 or TRBD2 (5 bases each). The CDR3 is 17 residues long. Germline assignment: CDR1 MNHEY and CDR2 SMNVEV (reference sequence). V was trimmed by 1 base and J by 1 base, leaving 16 bases between them. Here the CDR3 reads CASSLYGTHRFQETQYF. The CDR3 DNA sequence: TGTGCCAGCAGTTTATATGGGACCCACCGTTTCCAAGAGACCCAGTACTTC.

The chain carries TRBV7-3 and TRBJ1-1; no firm D call. Looked up from germline, CDR1 is SGHTA and CDR2 is FQGTGA. The CDR3 has 16 residues. Trimming cost V 5 bases and J 0 bases, with 16 bases left between them. CDR3 sequence: CASSAPPVGLNTEAFF. As DNA, the CDR3 is TGTGCCAGCAGCGCCCCCCCGGTAGGTTTGAACACTGAAGCTTTCTTT.

The rearrangement links TRBV6-1 to TRBJ2-5; D may be TRBD2 (7 bases). V was cut by 5 bases and J by 5 bases, with 9 bases left in between. From germline, CDR1 is MNHNS and CDR2 SASEGT. The CDR3 has 12 residues. The CDR3 loop is CASSWGGETQYF. CDR3 coding DNA: TGTGCCAGCAGTTGGGGGGGCGAGACCCAGTACTTC.

The rearrangement uses TRBV27 and TRBJ1-2; the D is unclear. The CDR3 is 12 residues long. The V gene's germline CDR1 is MNHEY and CDR2 SMNVEV (reference sequence). V was trimmed by 3 bases and J by 2 bases, leaving 4 bases between them. The CDR3 DNA sequence: TGTGCCAGCAGTTTCGGGAACTATGGCTACACCTTC. Translating gives CASSFGNYGYTF.

This sequence joins TRBV5-1 and TRBJ1-2; TRBD1 might be the D (6 bases). Trimming took 2 bases from V and 4 from J, leaving 33 bases between them. From germline, CDR1 is SGHRS and CDR2 YFSETQ. CDR3 length equals 21 residues. The CDR3 is CASSFYGAYDTQVTRGYGYTF. The CDR3 DNA follows: TGCGCCAGCAGCTTTTACGGTGCTTATGACACACAGGTCACCAGGGGCTATGGCTACACCTTC.

Remarks on this clone: This specimen includes other DNA sequences encoding the same CDR3. The chain is built from TRBV9 and TRBJ2-7; perhaps D is TRBD1 or TRBD2 (5 bases each). V was shortened by 3 bases and J by 2 bases, with 9 bases between the two germline ends. The CDR3 is 13 residues long. In germline, CDR1 is SGDLS, CDR2 YYNGEE. CDR3 amino acids: CASSAGTTYEQYF. The CDR3 nucleotides read TGTGCCAGCAGCGCCGGGACGACCTACGAGCAGTACTTC.

The J gene is TRBJ2-1, the V gene TRBV7-3; perhaps TRBD1 as D (6 bases). The V and J ends lost 2 bases and 0 bases respectively, with 17 bases between them. This CDR3 spans 18 amino acids. Germline CDR1 SGHTA, CDR2 FQGTGA. DNA for the CDR3: TGTGCCAGCAGCTTAGGCTATGGGGGCGGTAGCTCCTACAATGAGCAGTTCTTC. Residues: CASSLGYGGGSSYNEQFF.